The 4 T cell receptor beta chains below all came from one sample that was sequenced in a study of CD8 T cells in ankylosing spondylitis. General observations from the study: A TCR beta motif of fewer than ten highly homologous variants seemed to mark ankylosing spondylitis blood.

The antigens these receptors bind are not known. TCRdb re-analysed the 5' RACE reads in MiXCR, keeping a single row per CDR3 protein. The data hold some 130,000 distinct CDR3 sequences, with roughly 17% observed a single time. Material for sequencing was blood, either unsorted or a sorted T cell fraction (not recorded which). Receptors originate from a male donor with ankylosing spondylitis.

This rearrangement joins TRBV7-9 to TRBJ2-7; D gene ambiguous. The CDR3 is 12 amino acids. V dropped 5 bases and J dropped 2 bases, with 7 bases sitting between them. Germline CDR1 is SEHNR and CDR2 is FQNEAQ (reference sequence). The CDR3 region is CASSDGTYEQYF. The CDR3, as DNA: TGTGCCAGCAGCGACGGCACCTACGAGCAGTACTTC.

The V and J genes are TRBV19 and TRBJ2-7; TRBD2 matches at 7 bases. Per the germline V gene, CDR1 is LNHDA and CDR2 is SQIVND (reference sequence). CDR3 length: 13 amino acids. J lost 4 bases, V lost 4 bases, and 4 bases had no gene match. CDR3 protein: CASSSGRVYEQYF. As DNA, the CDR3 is TGTGCCAGTAGTAGCGGGAGAGTTTACGAGCAGTACTTC.

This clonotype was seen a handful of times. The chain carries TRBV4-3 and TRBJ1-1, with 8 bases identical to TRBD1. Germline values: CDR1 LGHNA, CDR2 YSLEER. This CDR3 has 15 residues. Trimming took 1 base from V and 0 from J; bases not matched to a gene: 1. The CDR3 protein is CASSQGTGMNTEAFF. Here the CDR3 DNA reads TGCGCCAGCAGCCAAGGGACAGGGATGAACACTGAAGCTTTCTTT.

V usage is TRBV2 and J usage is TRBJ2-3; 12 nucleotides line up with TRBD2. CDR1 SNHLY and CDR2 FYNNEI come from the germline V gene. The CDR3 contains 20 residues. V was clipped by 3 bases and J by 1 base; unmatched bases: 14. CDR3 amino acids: CASSDPSGRANVEGTDTQYF. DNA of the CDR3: TGTGCCAGCAGTGATCCTAGCGGGAGGGCCAATGTAGAAGGCACAGATACGCAGTATTTT.